What follows is one T cell receptor beta chain and its context. These data originate in a study of blood T cells in healthy people across ages. It was with a sample-barcoded 5' primer and a J-beta primer mix that a second PCR of roughly 7 to 12 cycles was run. TCRdb fed the 5' RACE reads into MiXCR, producing one record per CDR3 protein. The sample lists about 1,400,000 distinct CDR3 sequences, around 55% occurring once. This CDR3 comprises 12 residues. The germline gives CDR1 MNHEY, CDR2 SVGAGI. The V call is TRBV6-5, the J call TRBJ2-4, with D hard to call. The end of the DNA fits TRBJ2-7 better, so the J call may be wrong. The specimen was blood. The receptor comes from a man between 18 and 35 years old in good health. The CDR3 spells CASSRSNYEQYF. As DNA, the CDR3 is TGTGCCAGCAGCCGGAGCAATTACGAGCAGTACTTC.